This T cell receptor (beta chain) was sequenced during a study of blood T cell repertoires in COVID-19. Across the whole study: There were acute and convalescent COVID-19 samples, and they came from the United States, Italy and Spain. The analysed material was cDNA or gDNA that came from T cells, B-cell-depleted T cells, or PBMCs.

How the authors handled the data: Cell counts per sample came from amplifying reference gene primers. Generated by immunoSEQ multiplex PCR, the TCRdb table keeps only in-frame clones and is missing some. V, J and clone size derive from that table, while D and trimming were established from the DNA sequence. The sample yields some 95,000 clones, less than 90% seen once. Sequenced sample: peripheral blood. The receptor was derived from a man aged 80 or over with active or convalescent COVID-19.

CDR3 nucleotides: TGTGCCAGCAGCTTGAACCTACGGGTTGAGCTCATTACGCAGTATTTT. Translation: CASSLNLRVELITQYF. The chain links TRBV5-5 to TRBJ2-3, with D unclear. Germline values: CDR1 SGHKS, CDR2 YYEKEE (reference sequence). The CDR3 runs 16 residues. V gave up 1 base and J gave up 8 bases, with 20 bases separating them.